This T cell receptor beta chain was retrieved from a study of blood T cell repertoires in COVID-19. Looking at the study overall: COVID-19 samples collected from the United States, Italy and Spain covered acute and convalescent phases. Sample material is recorded as cDNA or gDNA derived from T cells, B-cell-depleted T cells, or PBMCs.

The CDR3 totals 15 residues. Germline V gene data show CDR1 as SNHLY and CDR2 as FYNNEI. V lost 8 bases and J lost 3, with 17 bases in between. Methods used by the authors: Amplification of reference gene primers was used by the study to estimate nucleated cell counts. This table comes from immunoSEQ multiplex PCR, and its TCRdb copy is limited to in-frame clones, with some not included. V, J and clone size are those of that table, while D and trimming were read from the DNA. The table includes about 200,000 clones, approximately 91% detected once. This clonotype was obtained from a man aged 40-50 years with acute or convalescent COVID-19. The J gene is TRBJ1-5, the V gene TRBV2; D is possibly TRBD1 (6 bases). Source material: peripheral blood. The CDR3 DNA reads as TGTGCCAGCTCGGGATCCGGACAGATCAATCAGCCCCAGCATTTT. This gives the protein CASSGSGQINQPQHF. The full variable domain, completed using reference TRBV2 and TRBJ1-5, is EPEVTQTPSHQVTQMGQEVILRCVPISNHLYFYWYRQILGQKVEFLVSFYNNEISEKSEIFDDQFSVERPDGSNFTLKIRSTKLEDSAMYFCASSGSGQINQPQHFGDGTRLSIL.